The 27 T cell receptor beta chains given below trace back to one sample, sequenced in a study of shared clonotypes between healthy human individuals. The method was immunoSEQ multiplex PCR; TCRdb's version includes in-frame clones alone and lacks a portion of them. The data contain about 2.4 million clones, 93% of them singletons. The specimen was naive CD4+ T cells from PBMCs. Noted subset: CD45RA+ positively selected. These receptor sequences come from a young man in good health. Some clones in this sample may be carry-over from other donors' samples.

The chain recombines TRBV5-1 with TRBJ2-3, with a tentative D call TRBD2 (6 bases). Trimming cost V 4 bases and J 3 bases, with 18 bases left between them. This CDR3 is 16 amino acids long. CDR1 and CDR2 from the germline V gene are SGHRS and YFSETQ. The CDR3 coding sequence is TGCGCCAGCAGCCTTGGAGGGCGGGTTCCTACAGATACGCAGTATTTT. This encodes CASSLGGRVPTDTQYF.

To note about this clone: This same CDR3 is encoded by further DNA sequences in the sample. V is TRBV27 and J is TRBJ2-6; D is uncertain. The CDR3 contains 13 residues. Trimming shortened V by 6 bases and J by 0 bases, and 3 bases separated the two germline ends. Looked up from germline, CDR1 is MNHEY and CDR2 is SMNVEV (reference sequence). CDR3: CASRVSGANVLTF. The CDR3 DNA is TGTGCCAGCAGGGTCTCTGGGGCCAACGTCCTGACTTTC.

This chain links TRBV19 with TRBJ1-3; D is undetermined. The V and J ends lost 3 bases and 3 bases respectively, with 9 bases between them. CDR3 length: 14 residues. Germline V gives CDR1 LNHDA, CDR2 SQIVND (reference sequence). The CDR3 is CASSINGLGNTIYF. The CDR3 nucleotides read TGTGCCAGTAGTATCAATGGGCTTGGAAACACCATATATTTT.

This clone has only one observation. The V call is TRBV5-4, the J call TRBJ1-4; no clear D. This CDR3 has 15 amino acids. Germline V gene sequence: CDR1 SGHNT, CDR2 YYREEE (reference sequence). V was trimmed by 1 base and J by 3 bases, leaving 10 bases between them. CDR3 DNA sequence: TGTGCCAGCAGCTTGTTCGGGCAGCCTAATGAAAAACTGTTTTTT. It is translated as CASSLFGQPNEKLFF. The variable domain in full, with the rest retrieved from reference TRBV5-4 and TRBJ1-4, is ETGVTQSPTHLIKTRGQQVTLRCSSQSGHNTVSWYQQALGQGPQFIFQYYREEENGRGNFPPRFSGLQFPNYSSELNVNALELDDSALYLCASSLFGQPNEKLFFGSGTQLSVL.

There are a few counts of this clone. V and J are TRBV7-3 and TRBJ1-1; TRBD1 might be the D (6 bases). The V and J ends lost 5 bases and 0 bases respectively, with 13 bases between them. CDR1 is SGHTA, CDR2 FQGTGA, per germline. The CDR3 runs to 15 residues. The CDR3 here is CASSAGGQLNTEAFF. Written as DNA, the CDR3 is TGTGCCAGCAGCGCCGGGGGCCAGTTGAACACTGAAGCTTTCTTT.

The chain employs TRBV30 and TRBJ1-6; D unresolved. This CDR3 has 14 amino acids. The ends were cut back, 2 bases at V and 6 bases at J, with 11 bases in the middle. Germline CDR1 is GTSNPN and CDR2 is SVGIG (reference sequence). CDR3 in amino acids: CAWSKGSINSPLHF. CDR3 DNA sequence: TGTGCCTGGAGTAAAGGCAGTATTAATTCACCCCTCCACTTT.

The chain links TRBV6-6 to TRBJ1-2; D gene unclear. CDR1 and CDR2 from the germline V gene are MNHNY and SVGAGI (reference sequence). This CDR3 is 12 amino acids long. V was trimmed by 10 bases and J by 2 bases, leaving 11 bases between them. This chain's CDR3 is CATRPANYGYTF. The CDR3 DNA is TGTGCCACCCGACCAGCAAACTATGGCTACACCTTC.

Concerning this clone: The sample carries other DNA sequences with the same CDR3. The rearrangement links TRBV7-9 to TRBJ1-4, with D unclear. The CDR3 loop spans 15 amino acids. Trimming cost V 0 bases and J 1 base, with 6 bases left between them. The germline CDR1 and CDR2 sequences are SEHNR and FQNEAQ (reference sequence). The CDR3 DNA follows: TGTGCCAGCAGCTTAGCAGGCGGAACTAATGAAAAACTGTTTTTT. Translated, it gives CASSLAGGTNEKLFF.

V usage is TRBV19 and J usage is TRBJ2-5; possibly TRBD2 for D (6 bases). CDR3 size: 15 residues. V lost 3 bases and J 1 base, leaving 12 bases between the germline ends. Germline CDR1 reads LNHDA; CDR2 reads SQIVND (reference sequence). The CDR3 loop reads CASSMARLGQETQYF. The CDR3 DNA reads as TGTGCCAGTAGTATGGCAAGACTAGGCCAAGAGACCCAGTACTTC.

The CDR3 DNA follows: TGCGCCAGCAGCTCAGGACCCGAGGGGGGTCAGCCCCAGCATTTT. It translates to CASSSGPEGGQPQHF. This sequence joins TRBV5-1 and TRBJ1-5; tentative D call: TRBD1 (6 bases). The V end lost 3 bases, the J end lost 6 bases, and 16 bases lay between the germline ends. The CDR3 length is 15 residues. The germline V gene has CDR1 SGHRS and CDR2 YFSETQ.

Points on this clone: Other nucleotide sequences in the sample specify the same CDR3. This chain joins TRBV5-1 and TRBJ2-1; D call uncertain. Germline CDR1 is SGHRS and CDR2 is YFSETQ. V dropped 4 bases and J dropped 6 bases, with 8 bases sitting between them. CDR3 length equals 12 residues. The CDR3 reads CASSLDGNEQFF. The CDR3 nucleotides are TGCGCCAGCAGCCTGGACGGCAATGAGCAGTTCTTC.

The chain links TRBV20-1 to TRBJ2-1; 9 bases align to TRBD1. Germline CDR1 and CDR2: DFQATT and SNEGSKA (reference sequence). The junction had 0 bases not matched to a gene; V was cut back by 3 bases and J by 9 bases. CDR3 size: 11 residues. Written as DNA, the CDR3 is TGCAGTGCTAGGGGACAGGGTGAGCAGTTCTTC. Amino acids: CSARGQGEQFF.

V gene TRBV9 combines with J gene TRBJ2-6, with 8 bases fitting TRBD1. This CDR3 has 18 amino acids. V gave up 6 bases and J gave up 0 bases; unmatched junction bases: 11. Per the germline V gene, CDR1 is SGDLS and CDR2 is YYNGEE. The CDR3 loop reads CASTAGGQVYSGANVLTF. CDR3 sequence (DNA): TGTGCCAGCACCGCTGGGGGACAGGTGTACTCTGGGGCCAACGTCCTGACTTTC.

As to this clone: The same CDR3 arises from other DNA sequences in this sample as well. V gene TRBV5-4 combines with J gene TRBJ2-5; 12 bases line up with TRBD2. Germline-derived CDR1 and CDR2 are SGHNT and YYREEE (reference sequence). This CDR3 has 15 amino acids. With V trimmed by 4 bases and J by 5 bases, 6 bases remained unmatched. DNA for the CDR3: TGTGCCAGCAGCCCGGGACTAGCGGGTGGGGAGACCCAGTACTTC. It encodes CASSPGLAGGETQYF.

The rearrangement joins TRBV27 to TRBJ2-5, with D uncertain. The CDR3 has 14 amino acids. CDR1 is MNHEY and CDR2 is SMNVEV in the germline V gene (reference sequence). Trimming removed 5 bases at V and 0 bases at J, with 10 bases between. In DNA, the CDR3 is TGTGCCAGCAGTCCTCTGGGGTACCAAGAGACCCAGTACTTC. As protein: CASSPLGYQETQYF.

In its sample, this clone was seen once. V gene TRBV7-2 combines with J gene TRBJ2-3; the D call may be TRBD1 or TRBD2 (6 bases each). CDR1 and CDR2 (germline): SGHTA, FQGNSA. The V end was cut by 5 bases, the J end by 2 bases, with 14 bases between. The CDR3 runs 15 residues. CDR3 sequence: CASSPRGGFTDTQYF. The CDR3 DNA reads TGTGCCAGCAGCCCCCGAGGGGGGTTCACAGATACGCAGTATTTT.

This chain uses TRBV5-1 with TRBJ2-5; tentative D call: TRBD1 (5 bases). The CDR3 consists of 13 residues. Germline CDR1 and CDR2: SGHRS and YFSETQ. The V end lost 2 bases, the J end lost 4 bases, and 9 bases lay between the germline ends. DNA of the CDR3: TGCGCCAGCAGCTTCCACAGGTCAGAGACCCAGTACTTC. Translating gives CASSFHRSETQYF. Full variable domain (outside the CDR3, taken from reference TRBV5-1 and TRBJ2-5): KAGVTQTPRYLIKTRGQQVTLSCSPISGHRSVSWYQQTPGQGLQFLFEYFSETQRNKGNFPGRFSGRQFSNSRSEMNVSTLELGDSALYLCASSFHRSETQYFGPGTRLLVL.

This clone showed up just a few times. The genes are TRBV4-1 and TRBJ1-4; D uncertain. This CDR3 is 16 amino acids long. Germline V lookup: CDR1 MGHRA, CDR2 YSYEKL. The ends were cut back, 5 bases at V and 8 bases at J, with 21 bases in the middle. Here the CDR3 DNA reads TGCGCCAGCAGCTCCCGGGCTTCACCCGAAGGGGAAAAACTGTTTTTT. Translation gives CASSSRASPEGEKLFF.

This clone was detected only once. V is TRBV19 and J is TRBJ1-3; D remains ambiguous. Trimming pared 5 bases from V and 6 bases from J, leaving 17 bases between. The CDR3 loop spans 15 amino acids. Germline CDR1 and CDR2: LNHDA and SQIVND (reference sequence). In DNA form, the CDR3 reads TGTGCCAGTAGTCCTACCGACGGAGCGACAAACACCATATATTTT. Its translation: CASSPTDGATNTIYF.

The chain joins TRBV6-6 to TRBJ1-5; a weak D match, TRBD1 (5 bases). Between the trimmed V and J ends, which lost 3 bases and 2 bases, there was a span of 8 bases. Looked up from germline, CDR1 is MNHNY and CDR2 is SVGAGI (reference sequence). CDR3 length: 14 amino acids. The chain's CDR3 is CASSYQGGNQPQHF. The CDR3 region has the DNA TGTGCCAGCAGTTATCAGGGAGGCAATCAGCCCCAGCATTTT.

The J gene is TRBJ2-3, the V gene TRBV6-1; D ambiguous. Looked up from germline, CDR1 is MNHNS and CDR2 is SASEGT. This CDR3 has 14 amino acids. V was pared by 5 bases and J by 1 base, with 10 bases between. DNA of the CDR3: TGTGCCAGCAGTACCCCGACGGGCACAGATACGCAGTATTTT. Its translation: CASSTPTGTDTQYF.

CDR3 loop: CASSPGQGGTDTQYF. CDR3 bases: TGTGCCAGCAGCCCCGGACAGGGAGGCACAGATACGCAGTATTTT. This sequence joins TRBV11-3 and TRBJ2-3, with TRBD1 matching 8 bases. The V segment lost 5 bases and the J segment 1 base; nucleotides outside the gene matches: 5. Looked up from germline, CDR1 is SGHNT and CDR2 is YENEEA. This CDR3 has 15 residues.

This sequence joins TRBV15 and TRBJ2-5; D is undetermined. Germline V gene data show CDR1 as LNHNV and CDR2 as YYDKDF (reference sequence). Trimming took off 4 bases at V and 5 bases at J, with 8 bases between the two ends. The CDR3 consists of 12 residues. CDR3 DNA sequence: TGTGCCACCAGCAAACCTGAGGAGACCCAGTACTTC. This encodes CATSKPEETQYF.

The chain employs TRBV5-1 and TRBJ2-7, with D possibly matching TRBD2 (5 bases). Germline CDR1 reads SGHRS; CDR2 reads YFSETQ. Trimming took 2 bases from V and 6 from J, leaving 15 bases between them. This CDR3 is built from 14 residues. In DNA form, the CDR3 reads TGCGCCAGCAGCTTAGGAGGACTCGGAAGCGAGCAGTACTTC. Translated: CASSLGGLGSEQYF. Full variable domain (outside the CDR3, taken from reference TRBV5-1 and TRBJ2-7): KAGVTQTPRYLIKTRGQQVTLSCSPISGHRSVSWYQQTPGQGLQFLFEYFSETQRNKGNFPGRFSGRQFSNSRSEMNVSTLELGDSALYLCASSLGGLGSEQYFGPGTRLTVT.

As to this clone: This sample also contains other DNA sequences that code for the same CDR3. The chain has TRBV5-1 and TRBJ2-5, with 8 bases aligning to TRBD2. The CDR3 has 14 residues. Trimming took 0 bases from V and 5 from J; bases not matched to a gene: 3. Germline CDR1 reads SGHRS; CDR2 reads YFSETQ. CDR3 protein: CASSLGLASETQYF. CDR3 in DNA: TGCGCCAGCAGCTTGGGACTAGCGTCGGAGACCCAGTACTTC.

This chain links TRBV6-6 with TRBJ2-2, with D possibly being TRBD1 or TRBD2 (5 bases each). The CDR3 loop spans 13 amino acids. The germline V gene has CDR1 MNHNY and CDR2 SVGAGI (reference sequence). V was pared by 6 bases and J by 8 bases, with 13 bases between. CDR3 in amino acids: CASSPGTAGELFF. DNA for the CDR3: TGTGCCAGCAGCCCCGGGACGGCGGGGGAGCTGTTTTTT.

The V and J genes are TRBV6-1 and TRBJ1-3; no reliable D call. CDR3 length: 16 amino acids. Deletions cut 1 base from V and 0 bases from J, with 10 bases between. CDR1 is MNHNS and CDR2 is SASEGT in the germline V gene. The CDR3 DNA reads TGTGCCAGCAGTGAAGTCGGCGGCAGCTCTGGAAACACCATATATTTT. This sequence encodes CASSEVGGSSGNTIYF.